These T cell receptor beta chains were read from a single sample in a study of blood T cell repertoires in COVID-19. This table comes from immunoSEQ multiplex PCR, and its TCRdb copy is limited to in-frame clones, with some not included. Of just over 650,000 clones in the sample, approximately 90% were seen once. Sequenced input: peripheral blood. The receptors originated from a woman aged 18-29 years with acute or convalescent COVID-19. The CDR3 runs from the conserved cysteine through the conserved F or W. D genes are given only for firm matches. Expanded clones get a size class; other rows say once, few or many, or leave the size out.

D gene	V gene	clone size	J gene	CDR3 DNA	CDR3 protein
-	TRBV24-1	-	TRBJ1-1	TGTGCCACCAGTACCCCCGGTTCGAACACTGAAGCTTTCTTT	CATSTPGSNTEAFF
TRBD2	TRBV5-6	-	TRBJ2-5	TGTGCTACGGGACTAGCGGGTGTTCGGATGGAGACCCAGTACTTC	CATGLAGVRMETQYF
TRBD1	TRBV7-9	-	TRBJ2-3	TGTGCCAGCAGCTTGCCCGGGACAGGGGTTGCAGATACGCAGTATTTT	CASSLPGTGVADTQYF
TRBD1	TRBV19	-	TRBJ1-6	TGTGCCAGCGCGTGGGACAGGGGCTATAATTCACCCCTCCACTTT	CASAWDRGYNSPLHF
TRBD1	TRBV9	-	TRBJ1-1	TGTGCCAGCAGCGGGGGAAGAGACAGGGGGATATCGAACACTGAAGCTTTCTTT	CASSGGRDRGISNTEAFF
-	TRBV19	-	TRBJ1-2	TGTGCCAGTAGTATAGACCGACTGGGGGGATTTTATGGCTACACCTTC	CASSIDRLGGFYGYTF
TRBD1	TRBV4-1	-	TRBJ1-2	TGCGCCAGCAGCCACGGGACAGGGAAGAACTATGGCTACACCTTC	CASSHGTGKNYGYTF
-	TRBV15	once	TRBJ1-4	TGTGCCACCCCGCTAGGTACCGGGGGGGAAAAACTGTTTTTT	CATPLGTGGEKLFF
TRBD2	TRBV7-2	-	TRBJ2-3	TGTGCCAGCAGCTTAGATGCTAGCGGGGTCTATACGCAGTATTTT	CASSLDASGVYTQYF
-	TRBV10-3	-	TRBJ1-1	TGTGCCATCAGTCCCAGGGTATACGGCACTGAAGCTTTCTTT	CAISPRVYGTEAFF
-	TRBV12-5	-	TRBJ1-2	TGTGCTAGTGGTCCCCGCCCCCATACAGGGAATGGCTACACCTTC	CASGPRPHTGNGYTF
-	TRBV6-4	-	TRBJ1-1	TGTGCCAGCAGCGAGGGAGAGGGAACTGAAGCTTTCTTT	CASSEGEGTEAFF
-	TRBV4-2	-	TRBJ1-1	TGTGCCAGCAGCCAAGACCGAGTGAACACTGAAGCTTTCTTT	CASSQDRVNTEAFF
TRBD1	TRBV6-2/TRBV6-3	-	TRBJ1-1	TGTGCCAGCAGTGACAGGGTAGCTGAAGCTTTCTTT	CASSDRVAEAFF
-	TRBV3-1/TRBV3-2	-	TRBJ1-2	TGTGCCAGCAGCCAAGCCCCCACGGCAGGGTACTATGGCTACACCTTC	CASSQAPTAGYYGYTF
-	TRBV11-2	-	TRBJ2-2	TGTGCCACCGTTAGCGGAGGGACTTACACCGGGGAGCTGTTTTTT	CATVSGGTYTGELFF
TRBD2	TRBV30	-	TRBJ2-2	TGTGCCTGGACAGGGACTAGCGAGGCCGGGGAGCTGTTTTTT	CAWTGTSEAGELFF
-	TRBV7-6	-	TRBJ1-1	TGTGCCAGCAGCTTACAAGCGGTGCGGGACACTGAAGCTTTCTTT	CASSLQAVRDTEAFF
-	TRBV4-3	once	TRBJ2-3	TGCGCCAGCAGCCAAGAAGGTGTGAGGACAGATACGCAGTATTTT	CASSQEGVRTDTQYF
TRBD1	TRBV19	-	TRBJ2-2	TGTGCCAGTAGGGACAGGGGGGACACCGGGGAGCTGTTTTTT	CASRDRGDTGELFF
-	TRBV7-8	-	TRBJ1-2	TGTGCCAGCAGCTTAGAAGGTCTCGGGATCTATGGCTACACCTTC	CASSLEGLGIYGYTF
-	TRBV7-8	-	TRBJ1-2	TGTGCCAGCAGCCTAAATAGCTATGGCTACACCTTC	CASSLNSYGYTF
-	TRBV10-3	-	TRBJ1-2	TGTGCCATCAGTGATCTGGGGGGGAAGAACTATGGCTACACCTTC	CAISDLGGKNYGYTF
-	TRBV3-1/TRBV3-2	-	TRBJ2-7	TGTGCCAGCAGCGATGGTGCCAGGACCTACGAGCAGTACTTC	CASSDGARTYEQYF